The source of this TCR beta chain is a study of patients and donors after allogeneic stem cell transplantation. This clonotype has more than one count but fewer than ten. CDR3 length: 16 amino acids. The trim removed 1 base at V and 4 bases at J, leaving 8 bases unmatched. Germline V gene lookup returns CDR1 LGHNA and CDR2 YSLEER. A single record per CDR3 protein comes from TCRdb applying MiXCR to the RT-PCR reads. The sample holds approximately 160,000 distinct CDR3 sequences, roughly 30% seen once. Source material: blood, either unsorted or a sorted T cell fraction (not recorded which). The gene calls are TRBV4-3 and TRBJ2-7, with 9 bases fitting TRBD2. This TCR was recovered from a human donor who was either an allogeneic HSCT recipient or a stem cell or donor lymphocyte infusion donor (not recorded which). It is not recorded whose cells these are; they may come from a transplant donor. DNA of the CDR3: TGCGCCAGCAGCCAAGTGGTTCTAGCGGGAACATACGAGCAGTACTTC. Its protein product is CASSQVVLAGTYEQYF.